Listed below are T cell receptor beta chains from one sample, sequenced in a study of OX40 agonist ivuxolimab in advanced cancers. Measured with immunoSEQ multiplex PCR; TCRdb has only the in-frame clones, and not every one. This table holds fewer than 65,000 clones, about 90% found once. Sequenced material: CD4+ or CD8+ T cells sorted from blood, taken in a trial of the OX40 agonist ivuxolimab. All receptors derive from an adult with an advanced solid tumor such as melanoma, head and neck, liver or kidney cancer. CDR3s include the opening cysteine and the closing phenylalanine or tryptophan. The order of the fields is clone size, J gene, V gene, D gene, CDR3 DNA, CDR3 protein. D genes are given only for firm matches. Rows give clone size only sometimes, using once, few, many, or a class for an expanded clone.

clone size: NA; J gene: TRBJ1-2; V gene: TRBV19; D gene: TRBD1; CDR3 DNA: TGTGCCAGTACCCGGGACAGGCCCTATGGCTACACCTTC; CDR3 protein: CASTRDRPYGYTF
clone size: few; J gene: TRBJ2-7; V gene: TRBV5-1; D gene: TRBD2; CDR3 DNA: TGCGCCAGCAGCTATTCCTTAGCGGGCGAGCAGTACTTC; CDR3 protein: CASSYSLAGEQYF
clone size: NA; J gene: TRBJ2-5; V gene: TRBV27; D gene: NA; CDR3 DNA: TGTGCCAGCAGTCCGGGACACGGCGGGGAGACCCAGTACTTC; CDR3 protein: CASSPGHGGETQYF
clone size: NA; J gene: TRBJ1-4; V gene: TRBV18; D gene: NA; CDR3 DNA: TGTGCCAGCTCACCTATCCGGACAGTGAATGAAAAACTGTTTTTT; CDR3 protein: CASSPIRTVNEKLFF
clone size: NA; J gene: TRBJ2-7; V gene: TRBV7-9; D gene: NA; CDR3 DNA: TGTGCCAGCAGCTTAGAAGGGGGTGGCCATTACGAGCAGTACTTC; CDR3 protein: CASSLEGGGHYEQYF
clone size: once; J gene: TRBJ2-2; V gene: TRBV6-5; D gene: TRBD2; CDR3 DNA: TGTGCCAGCAGCGCGGGCCCGCGGGGGGCCGGGGAGCTGTTTTTT; CDR3 protein: CASSAGPRGAGELFF
clone size: NA; J gene: TRBJ2-3; V gene: TRBV5-6; D gene: TRBD2; CDR3 DNA: TGTGCCAGCTTTCGACTAGCCGCTAGCACAGATACGCAGTATTTT; CDR3 protein: CASFRLAASTDTQYF
clone size: NA; J gene: TRBJ1-6; V gene: TRBV28; D gene: NA; CDR3 DNA: TGTGCCAGCAGGTTCCGGGACAACCGCTCCTATAATTCACCCCTCCACTTT; CDR3 protein: CASRFRDNRSYNSPLHF
clone size: once; J gene: TRBJ2-5; V gene: TRBV1; D gene: NA; CDR3 DNA: TGCACCAGCAGACTAGCGGGAGCGGAAGAGACCCAGTACTTC; CDR3 protein: CTSRLAGAEETQYF
clone size: NA; J gene: TRBJ2-3; V gene: TRBV28; D gene: TRBD2; CDR3 DNA: TGTGCCAGCAGTTTTAGGTGGGCTAGCGGGAGTTCCACAGATACGCAGTATTTT; CDR3 protein: CASSFRWASGSSTDTQYF
clone size: NA; J gene: TRBJ2-1; V gene: TRBV28; D gene: TRBD1; CDR3 DNA: TGTGCCAGCAGTCCCTGGACAGGTTCCTACAATGAGCAGTTCTTC; CDR3 protein: CASSPWTGSYNEQFF
clone size: NA; J gene: TRBJ1-4; V gene: TRBV28; D gene: NA; CDR3 DNA: TGTGCCAGCAGCAAAGCTTGGGGGCTAAATGAAAAACTGTTTTTT; CDR3 protein: CASSKAWGLNEKLFF
clone size: NA; J gene: TRBJ2-7; V gene: TRBV28; D gene: TRBD1; CDR3 DNA: TGTGCCAGCAGGACAGGGGGCTCCTACGAGCAGTACTTC; CDR3 protein: CASRTGGSYEQYF
clone size: NA; J gene: TRBJ1-4; V gene: TRBV27; D gene: NA; CDR3 DNA: TGTGCCAGCAGTAGCGGATTTGCAACTAATGAAAAACTGTTTTTT; CDR3 protein: CASSSGFATNEKLFF
clone size: NA; J gene: TRBJ1-3; V gene: TRBV18; D gene: NA; CDR3 DNA: TGTGCCAGCTCACCAAGTAAGGGGCCCGGAAACACCATATATTTT; CDR3 protein: CASSPSKGPGNTIYF
clone size: NA; J gene: TRBJ2-6; V gene: TRBV27; D gene: TRBD2; CDR3 DNA: TGTGCCAGCAGTCAACTAGCGGGAGGGAACTCTGGGGCCAACGTCCTGACTTTC; CDR3 protein: CASSQLAGGNSGANVLTF
clone size: NA; J gene: TRBJ2-7; V gene: TRBV4-2; D gene: NA; CDR3 DNA: TGTGCCAGCAGCCAAGTCGGACAGAGCTTCGAGCAGTACTTC; CDR3 protein: CASSQVGQSFEQYF
clone size: NA; J gene: TRBJ2-1; V gene: TRBV9; D gene: NA; CDR3 DNA: TGTGCCAGCAGCCCTTGGACGGGCAGGGGAGGGAATGAGCAGTTCTTC; CDR3 protein: CASSPWTGRGGNEQFF
clone size: NA; J gene: TRBJ2-1; V gene: TRBV28; D gene: NA; CDR3 DNA: TGTGCCAGCAGTGGAGGGGCCTTCTACAATGAGCAGTTCTTC; CDR3 protein: CASSGGAFYNEQFF
clone size: NA; J gene: TRBJ2-3; V gene: TRBV28; D gene: NA; CDR3 DNA: TGTGCCAGCAGTTTATCGACACGGCACACTAGCACAGATACGCAGTATTTT; CDR3 protein: CASSLSTRHTSTDTQYF
clone size: NA; J gene: TRBJ2-2; V gene: TRBV2; D gene: TRBD2; CDR3 DNA: TGTGCCAGCAGTGAAATCGGAGCGGGGACGAACACCGGGGAGCTGTTTTTT; CDR3 protein: CASSEIGAGTNTGELFF
clone size: NA; J gene: TRBJ2-2; V gene: TRBV6-1; D gene: TRBD2; CDR3 DNA: TGTGCCAGCAGTGAAGCGCTGAGACTAGCGTTGGTCGCCGGGGAGCTGTTTTTT; CDR3 protein: CASSEALRLALVAGELFF
clone size: NA; J gene: TRBJ2-3; V gene: TRBV4-2; D gene: TRBD2; CDR3 DNA: TGTGCCAGCAGCCAATGGGCGGCTAGCGGAGCGACAGATACGCAGTATTTT; CDR3 protein: CASSQWAASGATDTQYF
clone size: NA; J gene: TRBJ2-2; V gene: TRBV29-1; D gene: NA; CDR3 DNA: TGCAGCGTCCTGAGCGGGCAGCCGAACACCGGGGAGCTGTTTTTT; CDR3 protein: CSVLSGQPNTGELFF
clone size: NA; J gene: TRBJ2-7; V gene: TRBV28; D gene: TRBD1; CDR3 DNA: TGTGCCAGCAGTTTATCGACAGGGAGAAACGAGCAGTACTTC; CDR3 protein: CASSLSTGRNEQYF
clone size: NA; J gene: TRBJ2-7; V gene: TRBV25-1; D gene: TRBD1; CDR3 DNA: TGTGCCAGCAGTGACCCTCGGCAGGGGGCCTACGAGCAGTACTTC; CDR3 protein: CASSDPRQGAYEQYF
clone size: NA; J gene: TRBJ2-2; V gene: TRBV27; D gene: TRBD1; CDR3 DNA: TGTGCCAGCAGTTTCTCTAGCAGGGGGACCTGGAACACCGGGGAGCTGTTTTTT; CDR3 protein: CASSFSSRGTWNTGELFF
clone size: few; J gene: TRBJ2-2; V gene: TRBV5-1; D gene: NA; CDR3 DNA: TGCGCCAGCAGCAAGGGGGGGACAGGAGCGAACACCGGGGAGCTGTTTTTT; CDR3 protein: CASSKGGTGANTGELFF
clone size: NA; J gene: TRBJ2-7; V gene: TRBV4-1; D gene: NA; CDR3 DNA: TGCGCCAGCAGCCAAGATTCTCGCGTCTCCTACGAGCAGTACTTC; CDR3 protein: CASSQDSRVSYEQYF
clone size: NA; J gene: TRBJ1-3; V gene: TRBV19; D gene: NA; CDR3 DNA: TGTGCCAGTATTGGAAACACCATATATTTT; CDR3 protein: CASIGNTIYF
clone size: NA; J gene: TRBJ1-6; V gene: TRBV7-2; D gene: TRBD1; CDR3 DNA: TGTGCCAGCAGCCTCGGGACAGGGTATAATTCACCCCTCCACTTT; CDR3 protein: CASSLGTGYNSPLHF
clone size: NA; J gene: TRBJ2-7; V gene: TRBV6-5; D gene: NA; CDR3 DNA: TGTGCCAGCAGTTACTCCTCACAGGGCGGACACGAGCAGTACTTC; CDR3 protein: CASSYSSQGGHEQYF
clone size: NA; J gene: TRBJ1-6; V gene: TRBV28; D gene: NA; CDR3 DNA: TGTGCCAGCAGGTCAGGCAGGAGGTATAATTCACCCCTCCACTTT; CDR3 protein: CASRSGRRYNSPLHF
clone size: NA; J gene: TRBJ1-2; V gene: TRBV6-5; D gene: NA; CDR3 DNA: TGTGCCAGCAGTCCGGGCTATGGCTACACCTTC; CDR3 protein: CASSPGYGYTF
clone size: NA; J gene: TRBJ2-1; V gene: TRBV5-4; D gene: NA; CDR3 DNA: TGTGCCAGCAGCTTGGTGGGCGGGAAAACCTACAATGAGCAGTTCTTC; CDR3 protein: CASSLVGGKTYNEQFF
clone size: NA; J gene: TRBJ1-2; V gene: TRBV7-2; D gene: NA; CDR3 DNA: TGTGCCAGCAGCTCATCTCGGCTTAACTATGGCTACACCTTC; CDR3 protein: CASSSSRLNYGYTF
clone size: NA; J gene: TRBJ2-2; V gene: TRBV7-2; D gene: NA; CDR3 DNA: TGTGCCAGCAGTCGACTAGTAGACACCGGGGAGCTGTTTTTT; CDR3 protein: CASSRLVDTGELFF
clone size: NA; J gene: TRBJ2-7; V gene: TRBV7-9; D gene: NA; CDR3 DNA: TGTGCCAGCAGCTTCTCGGCAGGGGCTTCCTACGAGCAGTACTTC; CDR3 protein: CASSFSAGASYEQYF
clone size: NA; J gene: TRBJ2-7; V gene: TRBV6-1; D gene: NA; CDR3 DNA: TGTGCCAGCAGTGATAAGAGAGTCGAGCAGTACTTC; CDR3 protein: CASSDKRVEQYF
clone size: NA; J gene: TRBJ2-7; V gene: TRBV6-1; D gene: TRBD1; CDR3 DNA: TGTGCCAGCAGTGAAGGTCAGGGGGCGTTCTACGAGCAGTACTTC; CDR3 protein: CASSEGQGAFYEQYF
clone size: once; J gene: TRBJ1-1; V gene: TRBV18; D gene: NA; CDR3 DNA: TGTGCCAGCTCACCGGGGGAACATCACACTGAAGCTTTCTTT; CDR3 protein: CASSPGEHHTEAFF
clone size: NA; J gene: TRBJ2-7; V gene: TRBV18; D gene: TRBD2; CDR3 DNA: TGTGCCAGCTCACCACCGACTAGCGGGAGTTACGAGCAGTACTTC; CDR3 protein: CASSPPTSGSYEQYF
clone size: NA; J gene: TRBJ2-7; V gene: TRBV19; D gene: NA; CDR3 DNA: TGTGCCAGTAGTATAGGGGGAGGTGAAACCTACGAGCAGTACTTC; CDR3 protein: CASSIGGGETYEQYF
clone size: NA; J gene: TRBJ2-7; V gene: TRBV5-6; D gene: NA; CDR3 DNA: TGTGCCAGCGGGTTGAGCTCCTACGAGCAGTACTTC; CDR3 protein: CASGLSSYEQYF
clone size: NA; J gene: TRBJ2-7; V gene: TRBV21-1; D gene: NA; CDR3 DNA: TGTGCCAGCAGCACCGGACAGACCTACGAGCAGTACTTC; CDR3 protein: CASSTGQTYEQYF
clone size: NA; J gene: TRBJ1-1; V gene: TRBV28; D gene: NA; CDR3 DNA: TGTGCCAGCAGGATCGGTAGGGTAGGGTCTGAAGCTTTCTTT; CDR3 protein: CASRIGRVGSEAFF
clone size: NA; J gene: TRBJ2-7; V gene: TRBV28; D gene: TRBD1; CDR3 DNA: TGTGCCAGCAGTTTATCCGACAGGGGGCTCCACGAGCAGTACTTC; CDR3 protein: CASSLSDRGLHEQYF
clone size: once; J gene: TRBJ1-1; V gene: TRBV28; D gene: NA; CDR3 DNA: TGTGCCAGCAGTCCCGGGGGGGCGCGTACTGAAGCTTTCTTT; CDR3 protein: CASSPGGARTEAFF